The 19 T cell receptor beta chains below were found in one sample sequenced in a study of blood T cell repertoires in COVID-19 (TCRdb year 2020). The library was made by the immunoSEQ multiplex PCR assay. The table was pulled from immuneACCESS by TCRdb, which kept in-frame rearrangements only. Such tables lose some clones; where checked, under half of the loss comes from unresolved V genes, and the rest has no known cause. In this sample the table shows about 73,000 clones, approximately 84% of which occur a single time. Together, the top ten hold approximately 27% of the sample. Sequencing was performed on peripheral blood. The receptors stem from a human donor in a cohort sampled during active COVID-19.

The J gene is TRBJ2-1, the V gene TRBV7-6; D is possibly TRBD2 (6 bases). The CDR3 consists of 15 residues. V was trimmed by 0 bases and J by 8 bases, leaving 14 bases between them. The V gene's germline CDR1 is SGHVS and CDR2 FNYEAQ. As DNA, the CDR3 is TGTGCCAGCAGCTTAGCTTCAGGGCCGGGGGATGAGCAGTTCTTC. This gives the protein CASSLASGPGDEQFF.

This CDR3 reads CASSQTPWDSRGSDTQYF. CDR3 nucleotides: TGCGCCAGCAGCCAGACGCCCTGGGACAGTAGAGGCTCAGATACGCAGTATTTT. The J gene is TRBJ2-3, the V gene TRBV4-1, with 7 bases matching TRBD1. Germline-derived CDR1 and CDR2 are MGHRA and YSYEKL. The V gene end was trimmed by 3 bases and the J gene end by 4 bases; junction bases not matched to a gene: 16. The CDR3 covers 18 residues.

This sequence joins TRBV11-1 and TRBJ1-1; 8 nucleotides line up with TRBD1. In germline, CDR1 is SGHAT, CDR2 FQDESV (reference sequence). This CDR3 is built from 16 residues. Trimming removed 4 bases from V and 1 base from J; junction bases left unmatched: 8. CDR3 sequence reads: CASSSRTGYRNTEAFF. Written as DNA, the CDR3 is TGTGCCAGCAGCTCGAGGACAGGGTACAGGAACACTGAAGCTTTCTTT.

CDR3 amino acids: CASSLAAGGIDEQYF. The CDR3 DNA sequence: TGCGCCAGCAGCTTGGCCGCAGGGGGCATCGACGAGCAGTACTTC. The V and J genes are TRBV5-1 and TRBJ2-7; 8 bases match TRBD1. Germline V CDR1 and CDR2: SGHRS, YFSETQ. CDR3 size: 15 residues. With 0 bases clipped from V and 5 bases from J, the junction kept 7 bases outside the gene matches.

The chain combines TRBV18 with TRBJ1-2, with 7 bases lining up with TRBD1. The CDR3 has 14 amino acids. V gave up 1 base and J gave up 11 bases; unmatched junction bases: 10. Per germline, CDR1 KGHSH and CDR2 LQKENI. The CDR3 reads CASSPLKGQPYYTF. The CDR3 DNA follows: TGTGCCAGCTCACCACTCAAGGGACAGCCCTATTACACCTTC.

The chain joins TRBV28 to TRBJ1-1; D is uncertain. Trimming cost V 3 bases and J 5 bases, with 10 bases left between them. CDR1 and CDR2 from the germline V gene are MDHEN and SYDVKM. CDR3 length: 13 residues. This CDR3 is CASSLVRRTEAFF. Here the CDR3 DNA reads TGTGCCAGCAGTTTGGTTAGGAGGACTGAAGCTTTCTTT. The whole variable domain, remainder taken from reference TRBV28 and TRBJ1-1, is DVKVTQSSRYLVKRTGEKVFLECVQDMDHENMFWYRQDPGLGLRLIYFSYDVKMKEKGDIPEGYSVSREKKERFSLILESASTNQTSMYLCASSLVRRTEAFFGQGTRLTVV.

The chain couples TRBV6-6 to TRBJ1-1; D is perhaps TRBD1 (6 bases). Deletions cut 6 bases from V and 13 bases from J, with 30 bases between. Germline lookup yields CDR1 MNHNY and CDR2 SVGAGI (reference sequence). The CDR3 loop spans 16 amino acids. CDR3 amino acids: CASSRTSLQGQESGFF. The CDR3 DNA reads TGTGCCAGCAGCCGAACTTCATTACAGGGCCAAGAAAGTGGTTTCTTT.

The chain links TRBV6-1 to TRBJ1-5, with a possible D match to TRBD1 (5 bases). The germline gives CDR1 MNHNS, CDR2 SASEGT. The V gene lost 2 bases and the J gene lost 5 bases, with 10 bases spanning the gap. The CDR3 loop spans 14 amino acids. CDR3 DNA sequence: TGTGCCAGCAGTGAAAGCAGGGCCGATCAGCCCCAGCATTTT. This codes for CASSESRADQPQHF.

This clone was counted a single time. V and J are TRBV4-1 and TRBJ2-7; D might be TRBD2 (6 bases). The CDR3 spans 13 residues. The ends were cut back, 4 bases at V and 5 bases at J, with 12 bases in the middle. Looked up from germline, CDR1 is MGHRA and CDR2 is YSYEKL. CDR3 sequence: CASSRWGGDEQYF. As DNA, the CDR3 is TGCGCCAGCAGCCGGTGGGGCGGGGACGAGCAGTACTTC.

The gene calls are TRBV9 and TRBJ2-7; TRBD1 is a possible D gene (5 bases). Trimming left V 2 bases short and J 1 base short, with 10 bases between. This CDR3 spans 14 amino acids. The V gene's germline CDR1 is SGDLS and CDR2 YYNGEE. As DNA, the CDR3 is TGTGCCAGCAGCGTTCCGACAGAGTCCTACGAGCAGTACTTC. It encodes CASSVPTESYEQYF.

This clone showed up just once. The genes are TRBV28 and TRBJ2-5, with 9 bases that match TRBD2. Germline V gene data show CDR1 as MDHEN and CDR2 as SYDVKM. V lost 5 bases and J lost 4; bases outside the gene matches: 5. This CDR3 comprises 14 residues. Here the CDR3 reads CASSERGALETQYF. CDR3 nucleotides: TGTGCCAGCAGTGAGCGGGGGGCCTTAGAGACCCAGTACTTC.

The rearrangement joins TRBV5-1 to TRBJ2-5; 8 bases match TRBD1. The CDR3 sequence is 13 residues long. The V gene end was trimmed by 5 bases and the J gene end by 4 bases; junction bases not matched to a gene: 4. Germline V gives CDR1 SGHRS, CDR2 YFSETQ. The CDR3 DNA reads as TGCGCCAGCAGACCCGGACAGGGAGAGACCCAGTACTTC. It is translated as CASRPGQGETQYF.

The chain employs TRBV15 and TRBJ1-2, with D tentatively TRBD1 (6 bases). Germline CDR1 reads LNHNV; CDR2 reads YYDKDF (reference sequence). Trimming cost V 6 bases and J 2 bases, with 10 bases left between them. The CDR3 is 13 residues long. The CDR3 sequence: CATSRTENYGYTF. DNA of the CDR3: TGTGCCACCAGTCGGACAGAGAACTATGGCTACACCTTC.

This clone was found once. V usage is TRBV5-1 and J usage is TRBJ2-7, with no clear D. Between the trimmed V and J ends, which lost 10 bases and 3 bases, there was a span of 8 bases. CDR1 SGHRS and CDR2 YFSETQ come from the germline V gene. The CDR3 extends over 10 amino acids. The CDR3 region has the DNA TGCGCCGGCCAGATCTACGAGCAGTACTTC. Amino acids: CAGQIYEQYF.

The chain joins TRBV2 to TRBJ2-7; 8 bases match TRBD2. The CDR3 loop spans 14 amino acids. Germline loops: CDR1 SNHLY, CDR2 FYNNEI. Trimming at V came to 3 bases and at J to 6 bases, leaving 7 bases not matched to a gene. The CDR3 DNA follows: TGTGCCAGCAGTGACGGGCGGGGGGCTGCCGAGCAGTACTTC. It yields the protein CASSDGRGAAEQYF.

The chain couples TRBV4-3 to TRBJ2-1, with 8 bases identical to TRBD2. The CDR3 extends over 16 amino acids. The ends lost 0 bases at V and 10 bases at J; junction bases unmatched: 11. From germline, CDR1 is LGHNA and CDR2 YSLEER. The CDR3, as DNA: TGCGCCAGCAGCCAAGATCAAGGACTAGCAATATGGGAGCAGTTCTTC. It translates to CASSQDQGLAIWEQFF.

The chain couples TRBV7-8 to TRBJ2-3; D ambiguous. Per the germline V gene, CDR1 is SGHVS and CDR2 is FQNEAQ. This CDR3 comprises 12 residues. Trimming took off 3 bases at V and 3 bases at J, with 4 bases between the two ends. In DNA, the CDR3 is TGTGCCAGCAGCTTCGCGACAGATACGCAGTATTTT. As protein: CASSFATDTQYF.

The chain uses TRBV5-1 and TRBJ1-4, with D tentatively TRBD1 (6 bases). The V and J ends lost 5 bases and 3 bases respectively, with 11 bases between them. The CDR3 length is 14 residues. Germline loops: CDR1 SGHRS, CDR2 YFSETQ. CDR3 in DNA: TGCGCCAGCAGTTCAGGGGCTGCTAATGAAAAACTGTTTTTT. Amino acids: CASSSGAANEKLFF.

The chain joins TRBV6-4 to TRBJ2-1; D might be TRBD1 (6 bases). This CDR3 is built from 12 residues. V lost 6 bases, J lost 10 bases, and 13 bases lay in between. Germline CDR1 is MRHNA and CDR2 is SNTAGT. The CDR3 DNA is TGTGCCAGCAGCGCTACAGGGAACGAGCAGTTCTTC. Its translation: CASSATGNEQFF.